This T cell receptor (beta chain) stems from a study of blood T cell repertoires in COVID-19. Background on the study: The cDNA or gDNA used as material had been derived from T cells, B-cell-depleted T cells, or PBMCs.

Germline V gives CDR1 MNHNY, CDR2 SVGAGI (reference sequence). The V gene lost 0 bases and the J gene lost 5 bases, with 10 bases spanning the gap. This CDR3 spans 14 amino acids. In the authors' methods: The assay estimated nucleated cells by amplifying reference gene primers. The data were produced by immunoSEQ multiplex PCR, yet TCRdb's version contains in-frame clones alone and is incomplete. Clone size and the V and J calls come from that table; the DNA yielded D and trimming. Of about 190,000 clones in the sample, roughly 80% were seen once. This clone was counted only a few times. Sequencing was done on a sample of peripheral blood. The chain combines TRBV6-6 with TRBJ1-2; D ambiguous. The sequence came from a man aged 45-65 years who had recovered from COVID-19. DNA for the CDR3: TGTGCCAGCAGTTACTCAGAGGGTAGTTATGGCTACACCTTC. Translated, it gives CASSYSEGSYGYTF.